This TCR beta chain was profiled in a study of cytomegalovirus exposure and HLA in healthy donors. General study points: The study had only CMV serostatus as immune exposure information.

The germline V gene has CDR1 MNHNY and CDR2 SVGAGI (reference sequence). The CDR3 runs 13 residues. The V gene lost 2 bases and the J gene lost 8 bases, with 10 bases spanning the gap. A multiplex PCR was run with 60 Vbeta primers and 13 Jbeta primers. Produced via immunoSEQ multiplex PCR; TCRdb's table is partial and in-frame only. The sample yields 150,000 to 200,000 clones, roughly 72% seen once. Comments on this clone: Antigen unknown.

Sequencing used PBMCs. The TCR comes from a woman aged 25-40 years in good health and CMV-seropositive. The J gene is TRBJ2-1, the V gene TRBV6-6; D call uncertain. The CDR3 region is CASSYNWAHEQFF. The CDR3 nucleotides are TGTGCCAGCAGTTACAATTGGGCCCATGAGCAGTTCTTC.